Listed here is a single T cell receptor (beta chain). The antigen this receptor binds is unknown. One base away there is no much larger clone; base qualities are not given. Using the deep immunoSEQ assay, TCR CDR3 regions were amplified from genomic DNA by multiplex PCR. Genomic DNA extracted from each cell subset was distributed evenly over all wells of several immunoSEQ 96-well plates, and each plate served as one replicate. Each replicate PCR for sorted subsets received 200 ng genomic DNA, equal to tens of thousands of T cell genomes. Purified libraries were quantified with a Qubit 3.0 fluorometer, sized on a Bioanalyzer 2100, and re-quantified with the KAPA Library Quantification kit. Every immunoSEQ 96-well plate was sequenced on a separate single-read 150-cycle Illumina NextSeq 550 flow cell. Under the source paper's analysis protocol: The immunoSEQ output contained only junctional sequences without quality scores, so filtering could not match that applied to full-length reads. To assign V/J genes and CDR3, sequences were annotated using PyIR, a Python wrapper for IgBLAST v1.9, with IMGT germline references. Any read was removed if the V/J assignment was weak (E-value above 1e-6), the CDR3 was missing, or the read contained stop codons, out-of-frame junctions, or ambiguous translated residues. V3J clonotypes were defined as sequences sharing the same inferred V gene, J gene, and CDR3 amino acid sequence. Percentage overlap between repertoires was computed as shared unique clonotypes divided by the size of the smaller repertoire. Three approaches were used to assess repertoire richness: RTK rarefaction, the Chao1 estimator, and Recon v2.1 estimates of unobserved clonotypes. Generation probabilities for all TCRbeta clonotypes obtained by the gDNA method from four donors were computed using OLGA. Drawn from immuneACCESS, this table holds only the in-frame rearrangements with V and J called that TCRdb kept. Clones are partly lost; checked studies trace under half to an unresolved V gene and leave the rest unexplained. V, J and clone size are those of that table, while D and trimming were read from the DNA. This sample holds 2 million to 2.5 million clones; about nine tenths were observed only once. The ten largest clones take up approximately 0.41% of the sample.

The sample comes from a study of shared clonotypes between healthy human individuals (dated by TCRdb to about 2020). Concerning the study at large: Two women and a few men aged 18 to 49 years were included in the cohort. For each donor, CD4 naive and CD4 memory were each run on three plates, CD8 naive on two plates, and CD8 memory on one plate. To estimate repertoire size and how much clonotypes are shared between individuals, the study performed deep sequencing of blood TCR repertoires from a handful of healthy adults. To increase sequencing depth and limit assay-specific biases, different laboratories used diverse techniques to prepare libraries and sequence TCR repertoires. Leukapheresis yielded between about 0.85 and 9 billion PBMCs per donor.

Study-wide conclusions, independent of this receptor: When a handful of donors were compared, the shared fraction of clonotypes was 5% to 6.5% for naive CD4, approximately 3.3% for naive CD8, more than 2% for memory CD4, and 0.35% to 0.5% for memory CD8. Compared with non-shared clonotypes, the clonotypes found in all four sorted-subset donors had higher generation probabilities. Pairwise subsampling indicated that sequencing depth was expected to affect the degree of clonotype sharing among donors. Because the study included a small number of donors, the genetic and exposure-history diversity represented was limited. Even with the large sequencing depth, rarefaction of the sorted-subset datasets indicated that sequencing was incomplete. Larger estimated clonotype richness was generally found for naive subsets than for memory subsets. Sampling was restricted to blood, and TCR repertoires in tissues likely differ from the TCR repertoires found in blood.

The donors were healthy, HIV-negative adults with no recently reported acute infections or vaccinations. Every donor was a Caucasian adult living in Nashville, Tennessee, USA. Magnetic negative selection was used to enrich CD4+ T cells, after which naive cells were positively selected on CD45RA and the negative fraction became the memory subset. After blood collection by leukapheresis, PBMCs were isolated using Ficoll-Histopaque density gradient centrifugation and then cryopreserved in the vapor phase of liquid nitrogen. Analytical flow cytometry was used to check the purity and quantity of every magnetically sorted T cell population. Genomic DNA was isolated from each sorted fraction and quantified by UV absorbance on a Nanodrop 2000c. The sequencing input was naive CD4+ T cells from PBMCs. This specimen's cell subset or site label, interpreted: CD45RA+ positively selected. The receptor's source is a man aged 18 to 29 in good health. Some clones in this sample may be carry-over from other donors' samples.

This receptor has the CDR3 CASSRVTANYGYTF. The sequence in DNA is TGTGCCAGCAGCCGGGTGACGGCTAACTATGGCTACACCTTC. The chain joins TRBV5-5 to TRBJ1-2; no confident D gene assignment can be made. The CDR1 and CDR2 encoded by the germline V gene (reference sequence) are SGHKS and YYEKEE. Cut back by 4 bases and 0 bases, the V and J ends lie 10 bases apart. The CDR3, from cysteine to phenylalanine, totals 14 residues. The kept DNA is CDR3 alone, 42 bases in frame from the first base.